The present TCR beta chain was sequenced within a study of blood T cell repertoires in COVID-19 (dated by TCRdb to 2019 to 2021). Broadly, across the study: Samples covering the acute and convalescent phases of COVID-19 were provided by collaborators in the United States, Italy and Spain. The material from the prospective study consisted of cDNA or gDNA derived from T cells, B-cell-depleted T cells, or PBMCs. The dataset comprised deeply sampled blood TCRbeta repertoires from subjects exposed to, actively infected with, or recovered from COVID-19. A freely available public database, intended as a resource for researchers studying the immune response to SARS-CoV-2, is where the repertoires were released. Samples were obtained from the ongoing ImmuneRACE study (first 160 participants) and from 1,254 subjects provided by 6 global collaborators. The sample metadata nearly always contained a de-identified subject ID, COVID-19 status, age in years and sex. Where available, HLA class I and class II types were taken from metadata supplied by the sample provider and were not determined by assay-based typing.

From the cysteine up to the phenylalanine, the CDR3 has a length of 13 residues. The read is trimmed to its CDR3 DNA, 39 bases read in frame from base 1. For this chain, trimming is 7 bases at the V end and 3 bases at the J end, and the number of junction bases without a gene match is 5. The germline V gene encodes CDR1 SNHLY and CDR2 FYNNEI. Each collaborating institution followed its own protocols to collect whole blood in K2EDTA tubes. For TCRbeta analysis, collaborator samples were shipped as frozen whole blood, as isolated PBMCs, or as DNA extracted from either sample type. On this clone: What antigen it recognizes has not been identified. No base qualities exist here, and no much larger clone lies one base off it.

The research as a whole found: How much clinical and demographic metadata was included differed by source and by participant, and the metadata was provided uncurated.

TCRbeta CDR3 regions were amplified from genomic DNA by means of the immunoSEQ Assay, a bias-controlled multiplex PCR. The published analysis was carried out like this. Nucleated cell counts per sample were estimated from amplification of reference gene primers within the assay. Sequence reads were collapsed and filtered to measure the absolute abundance of every unique TCRbeta CDR3 rearrangement. For each sample, productive Simpson clonality was calculated as the square root of Simpson's diversity index across productive rearrangements. The table comes from immuneACCESS by way of TCRdb, which keeps in-frame sequences with V and J called. Part of the clones is missing from these tables; in studies checked, under half for an unresolved V gene and the rest for unknown reasons. Clone size and the V and J calls come from that table; the DNA yielded D and trimming. The sample table holds some 70,000 clones, of which over 75% were seen once. The top ten constitute roughly 2.5% of the sample.

Sample: peripheral blood. The origin of this receptor is a man aged 70-80 years with active or convalescent COVID-19. This receptor chain uses TRBV2 and TRBJ2-5; TRBD1 aligns with 7 central bases. At the DNA level, the sequence is TGTGCCAGCAAGCCGGACAGGAAAGAGACCCAGTACTTC. This yields the protein CASKPDRKETQYF.